These T cell receptor beta chains were read from a single sample in a study of T-cell reconstitution after alpha-beta-depleted transplantation in children. TCRdb ran MiXCR on the PCR reads and lists one entry per CDR3 protein. The sample has hundreds of thousands of distinct CDR3 sequences, 10% to 13% seen once; the top ten hold roughly 2%. The input for sequencing was PBMCs, taken before TCRalphabeta/CD19-depleted stem cell transplant. The receptors were sampled from a child aged 2 to 15 with inherited bone marrow failure, due to receive a stem cell transplant. The CDR3 runs from the conserved cysteine through the conserved F or W. The order of the fields is J gene, V gene, clone size, D gene, CDR3 protein, CDR3 DNA. D genes are given only for firm matches. The size of a clone is reported for some rows only, either as once, few or many, or as a class for expanded clones.

>TRBJ2-5|TRBV10-3|many|TRBD2
CAISEGLAELQETQYF
TGTGCCATCAGTGAAGGGCTAGCGGAGCTTCAAGAGACCCAGTACTTC
>TRBJ2-1|TRBV11-2|few|-
CASSQTLGFGLFNEQFF
TGTGCCAGCAGCCAGACCTTAGGTTTTGGACTTTTCAATGAGCAGTTCTTC
>TRBJ1-5|TRBV12-3/TRBV12-4|many|-
CASSLNPGGEVGNQPQHF
TGTGCCAGCAGTTTAAATCCGGGGGGGGAAGTGGGCAATCAGCCCCAGCATTTT
>TRBJ1-5|TRBV20-1|many|TRBD1
CSARDRVGNQPQHF
TGCAGTGCTAGGGACAGGGTAGGCAATCAGCCCCAGCATTTT
>TRBJ2-3|TRBV7-2|few|-
CASSLGMQYF
TGTGCCAGCAGCTTAGGCATGCAGTATTTT
>TRBJ1-2|TRBV29-1|many|TRBD1
CSVSPGTESYGYTF
TGCAGCGTTTCCCCCGGGACAGAGTCCTATGGCTACACCTTC
>TRBJ2-7|TRBV6-1|-|-
CASSEIGSVPEQYF
TGTGCCAGCAGTGAAATCGGGAGTGTCCCCGAGCAGTACTTC
>TRBJ2-3|TRBV6-2/TRBV6-3|many|TRBD2
CASSDGLAGRTDTQYF
TGTGCCAGCAGTGACGGACTAGCGGGGCGCACAGATACGCAGTATTTT
>TRBJ2-1|TRBV24-1|many|-
CATSDLGSNSYNEQFF
TGTGCCACCAGTGATTTGGGGTCCAACTCCTACAATGAGCAGTTCTTC
>TRBJ2-7|TRBV4-1|many|-
CASSQDSGEQYF
TGCGCCAGCAGCCAAGACTCGGGCGAGCAGTACTTC
>TRBJ2-7|TRBV5-1|few|TRBD2
CASSAAGTSDYEQYF
TGCGCCAGCAGCGCCGCCGGGACTAGCGACTACGAGCAGTACTTC
>TRBJ2-7|TRBV27|many|TRBD2
CASSSMASGRNEQYF
TGTGCCAGCAGTTCTATGGCTAGCGGGAGGAACGAGCAGTACTTC
>TRBJ2-1|TRBV6-2/TRBV6-3|-|TRBD2
CASSYGPQGGRAYNEQFF
TGTGCCAGCAGTTATGGCCCTCAAGGCGGGAGGGCTTACAATGAGCAGTTCTTC
>TRBJ2-1|TRBV19|-|-
CASSIPGANNEQFF
TGTGCCAGTAGTATCCCGGGAGCGAACAATGAGCAGTTCTTC
>TRBJ2-7|TRBV2|many|TRBD1
CASSETLGQGTYEQYF
TGTGCCAGCAGTGAAACGTTGGGACAGGGCACCTACGAGCAGTACTTC
>TRBJ1-1|TRBV5-1|many|-
CASSQQTGNTEAFF
TGCGCCAGCAGCCAACAGACAGGGAACACTGAAGCTTTCTTT
>TRBJ2-1|TRBV12-3/TRBV12-4|-|-
CASSLILDGEQFF
TGTGCCAGCAGTTTAATCCTCGACGGTGAGCAGTTCTTC
>TRBJ1-1|TRBV19|many|TRBD1
CASSMGTGWAFF
TGTGCCAGTAGTATGGGGACAGGTTGGGCTTTCTTT
>TRBJ2-1|TRBV4-1|few|TRBD2
CASSQRGTSGPYNEQFF
TGCGCCAGCAGCCAACGTGGGACTAGCGGTCCTTACAATGAGCAGTTCTTC
>TRBJ2-1|TRBV4-2|-|TRBD1
CASSQDRRGLYNEQFF
TGTGCCAGCAGCCAAGATCGCAGGGGGCTTTACAATGAGCAGTTCTTC
>TRBJ2-1|TRBV12-3/TRBV12-4|many|-
CASGRGEQFF
TGTGCCAGCGGTAGAGGGGAGCAGTTCTTC
>TRBJ2-1|TRBV7-2|-|-
CASSYDSRSYNEQFF
TGTGCCAGCAGCTACGATAGTCGCTCCTACAATGAGCAGTTCTTC
>TRBJ2-1|TRBV9|-|-
CASSPSPGTSYNEQFF
TGTGCCAGCAGCCCTTCCCCTGGGACAAGTTACAATGAGCAGTTCTTC
>TRBJ2-5|TRBV12-3/TRBV12-4|many|-
CASSLGGGETQYF
TGCGCCAGCAGCTTGGGAGGAGGGGAGACCCAGTACTTC
>TRBJ2-7|TRBV6-2/TRBV6-3|many|TRBD2
CASSYSPILAGYEQYF
TGTGCCAGCAGTTACTCGCCGATACTAGCGGGCTACGAGCAGTACTTC
>TRBJ1-5|TRBV20-1|-|-
CSARDRSLGNQPQHF
TGCAGTGCTAGAGATCGCAGTTTGGGGAATCAGCCCCAGCATTTT
>TRBJ2-4|TRBV7-2|many|TRBD1
CASSSYPWTGGKNIQYF
TGTGCCAGCAGCTCTTATCCGTGGACAGGGGGCAAAAACATTCAGTACTTC
>TRBJ2-3|TRBV7-6|many|TRBD2
CASSLGPGGTSGRQDTQYF
TGTGCCAGCAGCTTGGGACCAGGGGGAACTAGCGGGAGACAAGATACGCAGTATTTT
>TRBJ2-7|TRBV10-3|many|TRBD1
CAIRGTGIPDEQYF
TGTGCCATCAGGGGGACAGGGATTCCTGACGAGCAGTACTTC
>TRBJ1-1|TRBV5-1|many|TRBD1
CASSPDRDTEAFF
TGCGCCAGCAGCCCGGACAGGGACACTGAAGCTTTCTTT
>TRBJ2-5|TRBV10-1|few|TRBD2
CASREAGGGQETQYF
TGCGCCAGCAGGGAGGCGGGAGGCGGCCAGGAGACCCAGTACTTC
>TRBJ2-3|TRBV7-8|many|-
CASSLGHTSTDTQYF
TGTGCCAGCAGCTTAGGACACACGAGCACAGATACGCAGTATTTT
>TRBJ1-2|TRBV7-2|-|TRBD1
CASSRTDREPPGGYTF
TGTGCCAGCAGCCGAACCGACAGGGAACCCCCTGGAGGCTACACCTTC
>TRBJ1-1|TRBV19|few|-
CASTITRDTEAFF
TGTGCCAGTACCATCACAAGGGACACTGAAGCTTTCTTT
>TRBJ2-1|TRBV25-1|many|TRBD2
CAAGDPTSGRIEQFF
TGTGCCGCCGGTGATCCGACTAGCGGGAGAATTGAGCAGTTCTTC
>TRBJ1-1|TRBV12-3/TRBV12-4|-|-
CASSLSYLNTEAFF
TGTGCCAGCAGTTTATCGTACCTCAACACTGAAGCTTTCTTT
>TRBJ1-2|TRBV28|many|TRBD1
CASSFTQGAGGYTF
TGTGCCAGCAGTTTCACACAGGGGGCGGGTGGCTACACCTTC
>TRBJ2-5|TRBV20-1|many|-
CSARRAGETQYF
TGCAGCGCTAGGAGGGCAGGAGAGACCCAGTACTTC
>TRBJ2-1|TRBV20-1|-|TRBD2
CSARDPSLLAGGPGEQFF
TGCAGTGCTAGAGATCCCTCCTTGCTAGCGGGAGGGCCGGGTGAGCAGTTCTTC
>TRBJ1-2|TRBV6-2/TRBV6-3|many|TRBD1
CASSYLTYTSGQDISNYGYTF
TGTGCCAGCAGTTACCTGACGTACACTTCGGGACAGGACATTTCGAACTATGGCTACACCTTC
>TRBJ2-1|TRBV18|-|TRBD2
CASSPGLAGLIFYNEQFF
TGTGCCAGCTCACCCGGACTAGCGGGACTGATATTCTACAATGAGCAGTTCTTC
>TRBJ1-6|TRBV12-3/TRBV12-4|few|TRBD1
CASSADRSSYNSPLHF
TGTGCCAGCAGTGCGGACAGGAGCTCCTATAATTCACCCCTCCACTTT
>TRBJ2-7|TRBV12-3/TRBV12-4|many|TRBD2
CASSGAGGLLYEQYF
TGTGCCAGTTCGGGAGCGGGAGGACTCCTCTACGAGCAGTACTTC
>TRBJ2-2|TRBV10-3|many|-
CAISESGPELGTGELFF
TGTGCCATCAGTGAGTCCGGGCCCGAACTGGGCACCGGGGAGCTGTTTTTT
>TRBJ1-2|TRBV4-3|many|TRBD1
CASSQGSGGPRGYTF
TGCGCCAGCAGCCAGGGTTCAGGGGGGCCTAGAGGCTACACCTTC
>TRBJ2-2|TRBV20-1|many|-
CSARLAWNTGELFF
TGCAGTGCTAGATTGGCCTGGAACACCGGGGAGCTGTTTTTT
>TRBJ2-5|TRBV3-1|many|TRBD2
CASSQGTSGVETQYF
TGTGCCAGCAGCCAAGGGACTAGCGGGGTAGAGACCCAGTACTTC
>TRBJ2-7|TRBV5-1|many|-
CASSPGPDSYEQYF
TGCGCCAGCAGCCCCGGGCCCGACAGCTACGAGCAGTACTTC
>TRBJ2-4|TRBV5-5|many|-
CASSGPGVAKNIQYF
TGTGCCAGCAGCGGCCCCGGGGTAGCCAAAAACATTCAGTACTTC
>TRBJ2-1|TRBV30|many|TRBD2
CAWSGGLAEQFF
TGTGCCTGGAGTGGCGGACTAGCTGAGCAGTTCTTC
>TRBJ1-6|TRBV14|many|-
CASSQDWPFDPRGSPLHF
TGTGCCAGCAGCCAAGATTGGCCGTTCGATCCCCGGGGTTCACCCCTCCACTTT
>TRBJ2-1|TRBV5-1|many|TRBD2
CASSLGTSGSEQFF
TGCGCCAGCAGCCTAGGGACTAGCGGATCTGAGCAGTTCTTC
>TRBJ1-3|TRBV6-1|many|-
CASSDPQGPSGNTIYF
TGTGCCAGCAGTGACCCACAGGGACCCTCTGGAAACACCATATATTTT
>TRBJ2-4|TRBV29-1|many|TRBD2
CSGLRGTSGRNIQYF
TGCAGCGGCCTTAGAGGGACTAGCGGGAGGAACATTCAGTACTTC